These T cell receptor beta chains were read from a single sample in a study of cytomegalovirus exposure and HLA in healthy donors. Here immunoSEQ multiplex PCR was the method, and the copy in TCRdb shows in-frame clones only, minus some. This sample's table has approximately 190,000 clones. The specimen was PBMCs. The receptors come from a boy aged 10-17 years in good health and CMV-seronegative. The CDR3 runs from the conserved cysteine through the conserved F or W. Each record gives: J gene, V gene, D gene, CDR3 protein, CDR3 DNA. A D gene is named only where the DNA matches it firmly.

j_call: TRBJ2-7; v_call: TRBV7-8; d_call: TRBD2; cdr3_aa: CASLTSGDYEQYF; cdr3_nt: TGTGCCAGCCTTACTAGCGGGGACTACGAGCAGTACTTC
j_call: TRBJ2-1; v_call: TRBV29-1; d_call: TRBD2; cdr3_aa: CSTVGSGGGYNEQFF; cdr3_nt: TGCAGCACAGTGGGGAGCGGGGGCGGGTACAATGAGCAGTTCTTC
j_call: TRBJ2-5; v_call: TRBV7-9; d_call: NA; cdr3_aa: CASSAQGLIYETQYF; cdr3_nt: TGTGCCAGCAGCGCCCAGGGCCTGATATACGAGACCCAGTACTTC
j_call: TRBJ1-2; v_call: TRBV4-1; d_call: NA; cdr3_aa: CASSSPAGGNYGYTF; cdr3_nt: TGCGCCAGCAGCTCCCCGGCGGGGGGCAACTATGGCTACACCTTC
j_call: TRBJ2-7; v_call: TRBV2; d_call: NA; cdr3_aa: CASRNGYEQYF; cdr3_nt: TGTGCCAGCAGAAACGGCTACGAGCAGTACTTC
j_call: TRBJ1-5; v_call: TRBV9; d_call: NA; cdr3_aa: CASSPRQDNQPQHF; cdr3_nt: TGTGCCAGCAGCCCCCGACAGGATAATCAGCCCCAGCATTTT
j_call: TRBJ1-5; v_call: TRBV4-1; d_call: NA; cdr3_aa: CASSQMDAGNQPQHF; cdr3_nt: TGCGCCAGCAGCCAAATGGACGCCGGGAACCAGCCCCAGCATTTT
j_call: TRBJ2-1; v_call: TRBV19; d_call: NA; cdr3_aa: CASTWGGRYNEQFF; cdr3_nt: TGTGCCAGTACCTGGGGGGGCCGGTACAATGAGCAGTTCTTC
j_call: TRBJ2-3; v_call: TRBV7-8; d_call: NA; cdr3_aa: CASSLTTDQTLASDTQYF; cdr3_nt: TGTGCCAGCAGCTTAACGACAGACCAAACATTAGCATCCGATACGCAGTATTTT
j_call: TRBJ1-5; v_call: TRBV4-1; d_call: NA; cdr3_aa: CASSQDHLVGQPQHF; cdr3_nt: TGCGCCAGCAGCCAAGATCACCTGGTCGGTCAGCCCCAGCATTTT
j_call: TRBJ2-3; v_call: TRBV7-2; d_call: NA; cdr3_aa: CASSSPQGNTQYF; cdr3_nt: TGTGCCAGCAGTTCCCCCCAGGGGAATACGCAGTATTTT
j_call: TRBJ2-7; v_call: TRBV5-5; d_call: TRBD1; cdr3_aa: CASSLVDRGNEQYF; cdr3_nt: TGTGCCAGCAGCTTGGTGGACAGGGGGAACGAGCAGTACTTC
j_call: TRBJ1-2; v_call: TRBV30; d_call: NA; cdr3_aa: CAWSAPGGEGWGGYTF; cdr3_nt: TGTGCCTGGAGCGCCCCGGGGGGTGAGGGTTGGGGTGGCTACACCTTC
j_call: TRBJ1-3; v_call: TRBV9; d_call: TRBD1; cdr3_aa: CASSAGQEGNTIYF; cdr3_nt: TGTGCCAGCAGCGCCGGACAGGAGGGAAACACCATATATTTT
j_call: TRBJ2-1; v_call: TRBV4-1; d_call: TRBD2; cdr3_aa: CASRSTGLAGAGQFF; cdr3_nt: TGCGCCAGCAGATCGACGGGACTAGCGGGGGCCGGGCAGTTCTTC
j_call: TRBJ1-1; v_call: TRBV2; d_call: NA; cdr3_aa: CASSEIWQTEAFF; cdr3_nt: TGTGCCAGCAGTGAAATTTGGCAGACTGAAGCTTTCTTT
j_call: TRBJ2-1; v_call: TRBV7-3; d_call: NA; cdr3_aa: CASSQDSSNEQFF; cdr3_nt: TGTGCCAGCAGCCAGGACAGTAGCAATGAGCAGTTCTTC
j_call: TRBJ2-7; v_call: TRBV5-1; d_call: TRBD1; cdr3_aa: CASSLAGTGSYEQYF; cdr3_nt: TGCGCCAGCAGCTTAGCCGGGACAGGCTCCTACGAGCAGTACTTC
j_call: TRBJ2-7; v_call: TRBV27; d_call: TRBD1; cdr3_aa: CASSSRTGRYEQYF; cdr3_nt: TGTGCCAGCAGCTCAAGGACAGGCCGGTACGAGCAGTACTTC
j_call: TRBJ2-3; v_call: TRBV6-5; d_call: TRBD2; cdr3_aa: CASSYGTSASTDTQYF; cdr3_nt: TGTGCCAGCAGTTACGGGACTAGCGCTAGCACAGATACGCAGTATTTT